This T cell receptor (beta chain) was found in a study of shared clonotypes between healthy human individuals. Template for every sorted-subset replicate PCR totaled roughly 200 ng DNA, some 30,000 T cell genomes. Clones were read by immunoSEQ multiplex PCR, and TCRdb kept only the in-frame ones, dropping some. Here the sample spans about 2.5 million clones, 92% being singletons. Study-wide results and caveats: Non-shared clonotypes showed lower generation probabilities than clonotypes common to all four donors. Clonotype sharing across donors was expected to vary with sequencing depth.

The CDR3 loop spans 16 amino acids. Germline values: CDR1 SEHNR, CDR2 FQNEAQ (reference sequence). J was trimmed by 0 bases and V by 5 bases; bases with no gene match: 4. Concerning this clone itself: Its matching antigen is unknown.

Material: naive CD4+ T cells from PBMCs. Subset specified: CD45RA+ positively selected. V gene TRBV7-9 combines with J gene TRBJ2-6, with TRBD1 identical over 7 bases. This TCR was recovered from a man aged 18 to 35 in good health. Some clones in this sample may be carry-over from other donors' samples. The CDR3 loop reads CASSRDRASGANVLTF. DNA of the CDR3: TGTGCCAGCAGCCGAGACAGGGCCTCTGGGGCCAACGTCCTGACTTTC.